The clone carrying this T cell receptor beta chain was found a few times. In the original processing: Amplification with reference gene primers provided the estimates of nucleated cell counts. Sequencing used immunoSEQ multiplex PCR; TCRdb keeps in-frame clones, though not all of them. The V and J calls and clone size were taken over from that table, and D and trimming were inferred from the DNA. The sample holds about 49,000 clones, approximately 86% seen once. The germline CDR1 and CDR2 sequences are SGHRS and YFSETQ. V was pared by 3 bases and J by 4 bases, with 12 bases between. CDR3 length: 14 amino acids. The sample originates from a study of blood T cell repertoires in COVID-19. On the study more broadly: Specimens from acute and convalescent COVID-19 originated in the United States, Italy and Spain. From T cells, B-cell-depleted T cells, or PBMCs came the material, which was cDNA or gDNA.

This chain connects TRBV5-1 to TRBJ2-3, with D maybe TRBD2 (6 bases). This TCR was recovered from a man aged 35-49 years with active COVID-19. Sample: peripheral blood. DNA for the CDR3: TGCGCCAGCAGCTGGAGGGTTACTGCAGATACGCAGTATTTT. It codes for CASSWRVTADTQYF.